The text below deals with one T cell receptor beta chain. Its antigen remains unidentified. The source of the sample is a study of cytomegalovirus exposure and HLA in healthy donors. About the study: The roughly 120 validation repertoires were reported in a later analysis to have been generated on the same platform as the approximately 700 first-cohort repertoires.

Study-level points and caveats: Specificity of three CMV-associated chains for CMV antigens was verified in vitro. Researchers counted 180 or so TCR beta chains as cytomegalovirus-associated.

The CDR3 totals 15 residues. Germline V gene data show CDR1 as LGHNT and CDR2 as FRNRAP. Trimming took off 5 bases at V and 0 bases at J, with 11 bases between the two ends. The donors were part of the approximately 120-subject validation cohort, which stood apart from the roughly 670-subject first cohort. This table comes from immunoSEQ multiplex PCR, and its TCRdb copy is limited to in-frame clones, with some not included. The sample holds some 43,000 clones, about 94% seen once. The receptor comes from a man aged 18 to 30 in good health and CMV-seronegative. The V gene is TRBV12-5, the J gene TRBJ2-1, with D unclear. Sequenced sample: PBMCs. In DNA, the CDR3 is TGTGCTAGTGGTCCAAGCCCGAGCTCCTACAATGAGCAGTTCTTC. This encodes CASGPSPSSYNEQFF.